This record concerns one T cell receptor beta chain sequence. The assay was immunoSEQ multiplex PCR, and TCRdb's table has in-frame clones only and misses some. The data show roughly 25,000 clones, roughly 83% seen once. The sample comes from a study of PD-L1 blockade in urothelial cancer. Study-wide context: The study started patients on atezolizumab around 2014, giving 1,200 mg intravenously every 3 weeks.

The length of the CDR3 is 13 residues. The V end lost 2 bases, the J end lost 3 bases, and 7 bases lay between the germline ends. Germline CDR1 SGHAT, CDR2 FQNNGV. The V and J genes are TRBV11-2 and TRBJ2-5, with a weak D call TRBD1 (6 bases). The specimen comprised PBMCs, sampled around atezolizumab (anti-PD-L1) treatment. The TCR originated in a man in his 70s with urothelial cancer. The CDR3 DNA reads as TGTGCCAGCAGCTTAAACAGGGAAGAGACCCAGTACTTC. Encoded protein: CASSLNREETQYF.